Listed below are T cell receptor beta chains from one sample, sequenced in a study of blood T cells in healthy people across ages. A single record per CDR3 protein comes from TCRdb applying MiXCR to the 5' RACE reads. The sample holds about 1.1 million distinct CDR3 sequences, 35% to 40% seen once. Sequencing was performed on blood. The receptors were sampled from a young man in good health. Both conserved end residues are part of each CDR3. A D gene is named only where the DNA matches it firmly. Where a row states a size, it is once, few, many or the class of an expanded clone; other rows omit it.

V	size	D	J	DNA	CDR3
TRBV9	.	.	TRBJ2-1	TGTGCCAGCAGCGTAGCTAGTAGCGGCCACTCCTACAATGAGCAGTTCTTC	CASSVASSGHSYNEQFF
TRBV6-5	.	.	TRBJ1-2	TGTGCCAGCAGTTCCGCCCCCGGGACACACTATGGATACACCTTC	CASSSAPGTHYGYTF
TRBV20-1	many	.	TRBJ1-2	TGCAGTGCTGACTTAGGGGCTGGCTACACCTTC	CSADLGAGYTF
TRBV12-5	.	TRBD1	TRBJ1-5	TGTGCTAGTGGTCCACCCCCAGGGGGTCAGCCCCAGCATTTT	CASGPPPGGQPQHF
TRBV5-1	few	.	TRBJ2-7	TGCGCCAGCAGCTTGCCGGAGACCTACGAGCAGTACTTC	CASSLPETYEQYF
TRBV6-6	few	.	TRBJ1-1	TGTGCCAGCAGTGATAGGGGAGCAAGCACTGAAGCTTTCTTT	CASSDRGASTEAFF
TRBV7-2	.	TRBD1	TRBJ2-5	TGTGCCAGCAGCCCCCTGCGAACAGGGGACCAAGAGACCCAGTACTTC	CASSPLRTGDQETQYF
TRBV18	.	.	TRBJ1-2	TGTGCCAGCTCACCATCAGGGGATGGCTACACCTTC	CASSPSGDGYTF
TRBV9	.	.	TRBJ2-2	TGTGCCAGCAGCGTAAATCTTCCAAGGACAGCTAACACCGGGGAGCTGTTTTTT	CASSVNLPRTANTGELFF
TRBV6-6	.	.	TRBJ1-5	TGTGCCACCCAAACAGGACTTGAGAATCGGCCCCAGCATTTT	CATQTGLENRPQHF
TRBV4-1	.	.	TRBJ1-2	TGCGCCAGCAGCCAAGACGACAGCCGGAGGGCCTATGGCTACACCTTC	CASSQDDSRRAYGYTF
TRBV9	few	.	TRBJ1-1	TGTGCCAGCAGCGTAGGAGGGGGTATTGCTGAAGCTTTCTTT	CASSVGGGIAEAFF
TRBV10-3	.	.	TRBJ2-7	TGTGCCATCAGTGGCGGTCCTCGGGGCAACTACGAGCAGTACTTC	CAISGGPRGNYEQYF
TRBV5-1	few	TRBD1	TRBJ1-1	TGCGCCAGCAGCTTGGGTGCCAGGGGGTCCACTGAAGCTTTCTTT	CASSLGARGSTEAFF
TRBV12-3/TRBV12-4	.	.	TRBJ2-7	TGTGCCAGCAGTTTTGGTCGGGATTCTCCCTCCTACGAGCAGTACTTC	CASSFGRDSPSYEQYF
TRBV10-3	.	.	TRBJ1-2	TGTGCCATCAGTGAAGTCGATAACTATGGCTACACCTTC	CAISEVDNYGYTF
TRBV25-1	.	.	TRBJ2-7	TGTGCCAGCAGCGAGTACAGGGTAGGCTACGAGCAGTACTTC	CASSEYRVGYEQYF
TRBV9	few	TRBD1	TRBJ2-7	TGTGCCAGCAGCGTGTCGGGACAGTCCTACGAGCAGTACTTC	CASSVSGQSYEQYF
TRBV27	.	TRBD1	TRBJ2-5	TGTGCCAGCAGCCCCGGGACAGGGCAGACCCAGTACTTC	CASSPGTGQTQYF
TRBV4-3	.	.	TRBJ2-1	TGCGCCAGCAGCCAAGATGGCCGTGGGAGCGGTAAGCAGTTCTTC	CASSQDGRGSGKQFF
TRBV6-2/TRBV6-3	.	.	TRBJ2-5	TGTGCCAGCAGTGTGGGACAACACCAAGAGACCCAGTACTTC	CASSVGQHQETQYF
TRBV5-5	.	.	TRBJ1-4	TGTGCCAGCAGCGGGCGGGGGGCAGGGAACGAAAAACTGTTTTTT	CASSGRGAGNEKLFF
TRBV2	.	.	TRBJ2-3	TGTGCCAGCAGGGGCCAGGCGGGAGATACGCAGTATTTT	CASRGQAGDTQYF
TRBV20-1	.	TRBD1	TRBJ2-3	TGCAGTGCTGAGGACAGGGTGGGCACAGATACGCAGTATTTT	CSAEDRVGTDTQYF
TRBV5-8	.	.	TRBJ1-1	TGTGCCAGCAGTCAAGGGGAGAGGAACAGAATCGGGGTCACTGAAGCTTTCTTT	CASSQGERNRIGVTEAFF
TRBV12-5	few	TRBD1	TRBJ2-1	TGTGCTAGTGGTTTGCCCCCGGGACAGAGCTCCTACAATGAGCAGTTCTTC	CASGLPPGQSSYNEQFF
TRBV12-3/TRBV12-4	few	.	TRBJ2-1	TGTGCCAGCAGTCCACTCAGGGGGGCGGCCAATGAGCAGTTCTTC	CASSPLRGAANEQFF
TRBV2	few	.	TRBJ2-3	TGTGCCAGCAGTGATTGGGACGGGGCCCGCACAGATACGCAGTATTTT	CASSDWDGARTDTQYF
TRBV6-5	.	TRBD1	TRBJ1-2	TGTGCCAGCAGAAGACAGGGGGTGACCTATGGCTACACCTTC	CASRRQGVTYGYTF
TRBV14	.	.	TRBJ1-2	TGTGCCAGCAGCCAAGACAGGGATTGGCATGGCTACACCTTC	CASSQDRDWHGYTF
TRBV6-2/TRBV6-3	few	.	TRBJ2-1	TGTGCCAGCAGTTACGGGACGAAGCAGTTCTTC	CASSYGTKQFF
TRBV20-1	few	.	TRBJ1-5	TGCAGTGCTAGAGGCCGGGTCCCCTTCAATCAGCCCCAGCATTTT	CSARGRVPFNQPQHF
TRBV28	.	TRBD1	TRBJ1-2	TGTGCCAGCAGTGGCGGGACAGGGGCATTTAACTATGGCTACACCTTC	CASSGGTGAFNYGYTF
TRBV20-1	many	.	TRBJ1-5	TGCAGTGCTAGCCGCGGACCTAGCAATCAGCCCCAGCATTTT	CSASRGPSNQPQHF
TRBV12-3/TRBV12-4	few	.	TRBJ1-1	TGTGCCAGCAGTTTCTTCGACATTGGGGCGGGGACTGAAGCTTTCTTT	CASSFFDIGAGTEAFF
TRBV7-2	.	TRBD1	TRBJ1-6	TGTGCCAGCAGCTCGACAGGGGGCGAGACAACACCCCTCCACTTT	CASSSTGGETTPLHF
TRBV28	.	.	TRBJ1-5	TGTGCTGGGGGGCTACTTATCGGCAATCAGCCCCAGCATTTT	CAGGLLIGNQPQHF
TRBV10-3	.	.	TRBJ2-3	TGTGCCATCAGTGGGGTGGATCTAGGTAGCACAGATACGCAGTATTTT	CAISGVDLGSTDTQYF
TRBV28	few	.	TRBJ1-2	TGTGCCAGCTCACCTAGCGACGGTTATGGCTACACCTTC	CASSPSDGYGYTF
TRBV13	.	.	TRBJ1-1	TGTGCCAGCAGCCAGCCCCTAGTCAACACTGAAGCTTTCTTT	CASSQPLVNTEAFF
TRBV12-3/TRBV12-4	.	.	TRBJ1-6	TGTGCCAGCAGGTGGGGGGGACGGAATAATTCACCCCTCCACTTT	CASRWGGRNNSPLHF
TRBV7-2	once	TRBD1	TRBJ2-1	TGTGCCAGCACACAGACCGGGACAGGGGTTAGCAATGAGCAGTTCTTC	CASTQTGTGVSNEQFF
TRBV9	.	.	TRBJ2-1	TGTGCCAGCAGCCCAAGGGTGTACAAGGAGCAGTTCTTC	CASSPRVYKEQFF
TRBV7-2	few	.	TRBJ1-6	TGTGCCAGCAGCTCCGGGACCGTATTAAATTCACCCCTCCACTTT	CASSSGTVLNSPLHF
TRBV6-5	few	.	TRBJ2-3	TGTGCCAGCAGTTCCCCGGGAGATCGGGATACGCAGTATTTT	CASSSPGDRDTQYF
TRBV12-3/TRBV12-4	few	TRBD1	TRBJ2-3	TGTGCCAGCAGCACCAATGGACAGGCCACAGATACGCAGTATTTT	CASSTNGQATDTQYF
TRBV27	.	.	TRBJ1-5	TGTGCCAGCAGTTTGGGGGTGAGATATCAGCCCCAGCATTTT	CASSLGVRYQPQHF
TRBV20-1	.	.	TRBJ1-2	TGCAGTGCTAGAGATACGGGGACCGGCGCTCCCTATGGCTACACCTTC	CSARDTGTGAPYGYTF
TRBV5-1	.	TRBD1	TRBJ1-1	TGCGCCAGCAGCATGATAGGGGGCCAGAGCACTGAAGCTTTCTTT	CASSMIGGQSTEAFF
TRBV5-4	.	.	TRBJ1-2	TGTGCCAGCAGCCCGGGGGGATCGGGTCTTAACTATGGCTACACCTTC	CASSPGGSGLNYGYTF
TRBV9	few	.	TRBJ1-5	TGTGCCAGCAGCGTAGCCCCGGGGTTTGATCAGCCCCAGCATTTT	CASSVAPGFDQPQHF
TRBV28	few	.	TRBJ1-2	TGTGCCAGCTACCGGGCAGGGACAAACTATGGCTACACCTTC	CASYRAGTNYGYTF
TRBV3-1	.	.	TRBJ2-1	TGTGCCAGCAGCCCGATTGCCGGGGAAGGGGATGAGCAGTTCTTC	CASSPIAGEGDEQFF
TRBV28	.	TRBD2	TRBJ2-5	TGTGCCAGCACCGAAACGGGGGGGAGGAATGAGCAGTACTTC	CASTETGGRNEQYF
TRBV7-2	.	.	TRBJ2-2	TGTGCCAGCAGCTTGCAGGGTAATTTGAACACCGGGGAGCTGTTTTTT	CASSLQGNLNTGELFF